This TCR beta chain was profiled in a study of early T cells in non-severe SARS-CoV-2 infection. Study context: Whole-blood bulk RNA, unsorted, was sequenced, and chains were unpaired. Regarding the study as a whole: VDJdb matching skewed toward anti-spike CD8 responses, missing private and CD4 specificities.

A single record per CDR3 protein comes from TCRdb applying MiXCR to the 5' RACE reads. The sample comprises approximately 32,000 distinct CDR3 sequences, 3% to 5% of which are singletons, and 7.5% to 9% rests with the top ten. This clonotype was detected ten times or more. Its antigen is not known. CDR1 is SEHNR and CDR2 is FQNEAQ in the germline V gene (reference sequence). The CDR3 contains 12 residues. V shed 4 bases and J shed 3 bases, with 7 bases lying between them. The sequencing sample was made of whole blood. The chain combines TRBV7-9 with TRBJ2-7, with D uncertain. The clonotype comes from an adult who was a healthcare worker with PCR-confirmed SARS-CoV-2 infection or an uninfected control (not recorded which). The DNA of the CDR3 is TGTGCCAGCAGCTCCGACGACTACGAGCAGTACTTC. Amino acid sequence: CASSSDDYEQYF.